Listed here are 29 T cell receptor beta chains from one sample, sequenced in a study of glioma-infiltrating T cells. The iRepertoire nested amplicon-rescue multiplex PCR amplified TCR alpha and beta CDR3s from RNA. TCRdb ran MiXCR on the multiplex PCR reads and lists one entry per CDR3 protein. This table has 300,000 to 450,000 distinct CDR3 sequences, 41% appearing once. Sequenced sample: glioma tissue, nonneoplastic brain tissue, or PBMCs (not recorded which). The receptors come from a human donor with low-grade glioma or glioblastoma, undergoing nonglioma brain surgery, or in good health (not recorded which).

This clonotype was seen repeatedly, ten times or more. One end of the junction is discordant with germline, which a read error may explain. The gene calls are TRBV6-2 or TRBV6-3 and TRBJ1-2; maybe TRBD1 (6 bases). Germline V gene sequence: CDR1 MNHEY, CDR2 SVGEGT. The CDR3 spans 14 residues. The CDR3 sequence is CASISTWAGDASSF. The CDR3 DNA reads TGTGCCAGCATCTCTACGTGGGCAGGGGATGCCTCTTCCTTC.

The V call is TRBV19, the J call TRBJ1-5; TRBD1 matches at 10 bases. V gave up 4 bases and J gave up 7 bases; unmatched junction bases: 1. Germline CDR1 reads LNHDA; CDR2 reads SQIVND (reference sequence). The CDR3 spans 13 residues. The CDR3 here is CASSKTGGQPQHF. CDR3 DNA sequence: TGTGCCAGTAGTAAGACAGGGGGCCAGCCCCAGCATTTT.

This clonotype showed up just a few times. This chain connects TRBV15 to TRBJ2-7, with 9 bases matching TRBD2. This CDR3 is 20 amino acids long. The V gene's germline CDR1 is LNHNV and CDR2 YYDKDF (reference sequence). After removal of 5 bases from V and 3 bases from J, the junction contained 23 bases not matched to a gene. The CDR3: CATSGGRELAGGMPFYEQYF. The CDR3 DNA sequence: TGTGCCACCAGCGGAGGAAGGGAACTAGCGGGCGGAATGCCTTTCTACGAGCAGTACTTC.

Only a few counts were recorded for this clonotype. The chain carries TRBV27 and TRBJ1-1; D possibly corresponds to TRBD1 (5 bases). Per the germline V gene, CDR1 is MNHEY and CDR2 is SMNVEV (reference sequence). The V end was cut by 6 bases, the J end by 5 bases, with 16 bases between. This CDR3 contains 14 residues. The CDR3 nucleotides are TGTGCCAGCAGCTTCGAGGTTGGGGGGACTGAAGCTTTCTTT. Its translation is CASSFEVGGTEAFF.

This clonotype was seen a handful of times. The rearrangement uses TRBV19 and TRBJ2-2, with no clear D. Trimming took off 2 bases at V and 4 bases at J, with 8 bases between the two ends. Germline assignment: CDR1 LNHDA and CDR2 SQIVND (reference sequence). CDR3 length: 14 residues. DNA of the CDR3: TGTGCCAGTAGTATAAGGCGGTTCACCGGGGAGCTGTTTTTT. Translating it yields CASSIRRFTGELFF.

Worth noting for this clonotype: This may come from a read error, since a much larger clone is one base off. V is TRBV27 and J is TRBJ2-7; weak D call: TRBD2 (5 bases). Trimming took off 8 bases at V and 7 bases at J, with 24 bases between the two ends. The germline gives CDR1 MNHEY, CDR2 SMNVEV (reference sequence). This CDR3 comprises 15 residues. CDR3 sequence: CASEGASHIRREQYF. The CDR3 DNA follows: TGTGCCAGCGAGGGAGCTTCACATATACGTAGGGAGCAGTACTTC.

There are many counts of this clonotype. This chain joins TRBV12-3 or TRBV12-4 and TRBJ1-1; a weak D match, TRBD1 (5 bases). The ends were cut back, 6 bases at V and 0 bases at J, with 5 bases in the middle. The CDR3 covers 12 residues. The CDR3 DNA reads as TGTGCCAGCAGGGACATGAACACTGAAGCTTTCTTT. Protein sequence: CASRDMNTEAFF.

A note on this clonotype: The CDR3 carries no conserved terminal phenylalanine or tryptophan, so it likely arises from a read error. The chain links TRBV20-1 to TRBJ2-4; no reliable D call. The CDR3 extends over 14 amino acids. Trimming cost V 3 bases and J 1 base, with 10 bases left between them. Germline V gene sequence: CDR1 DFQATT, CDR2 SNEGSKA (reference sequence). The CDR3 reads CSARELLAKNIQYL. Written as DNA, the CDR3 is TGCAGTGCTAGGGAACTGTTGGCCAAAAACATTCAGTACCTC.

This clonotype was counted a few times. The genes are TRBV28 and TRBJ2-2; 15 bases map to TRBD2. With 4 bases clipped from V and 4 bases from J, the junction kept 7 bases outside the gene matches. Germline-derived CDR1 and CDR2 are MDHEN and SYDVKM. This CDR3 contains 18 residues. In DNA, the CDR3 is TGTGCCAGCAGTTACGGACTAGCGGGAGGGCGTTTCACCGGGGAGCTGTTTTTT. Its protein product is CASSYGLAGGRFTGELFF.

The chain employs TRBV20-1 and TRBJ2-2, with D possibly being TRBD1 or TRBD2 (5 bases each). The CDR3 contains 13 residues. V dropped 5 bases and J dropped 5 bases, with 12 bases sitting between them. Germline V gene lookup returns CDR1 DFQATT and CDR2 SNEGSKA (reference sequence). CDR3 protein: CSAQGPGTGELFF. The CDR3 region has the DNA TGCAGTGCTCAGGGACCGGGGACCGGGGAGCTGTTTTTT.

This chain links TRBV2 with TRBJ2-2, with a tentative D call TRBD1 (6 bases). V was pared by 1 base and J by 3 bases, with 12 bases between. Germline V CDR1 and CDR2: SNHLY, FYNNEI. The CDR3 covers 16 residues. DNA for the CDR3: TGTGCCAGCAGTGAAGACAGGGTCTCCTACACCGGGGAGCTGTTTTTT. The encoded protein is CASSEDRVSYTGELFF.

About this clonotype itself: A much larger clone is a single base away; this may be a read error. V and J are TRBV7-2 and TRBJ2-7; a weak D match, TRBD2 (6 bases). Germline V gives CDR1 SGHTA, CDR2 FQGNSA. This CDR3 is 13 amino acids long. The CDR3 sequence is CASSLHRDSEPYF. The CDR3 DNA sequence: TGTGCCAGCAGCCTCCACCGGGACTCTGAGCCGTACTTC.

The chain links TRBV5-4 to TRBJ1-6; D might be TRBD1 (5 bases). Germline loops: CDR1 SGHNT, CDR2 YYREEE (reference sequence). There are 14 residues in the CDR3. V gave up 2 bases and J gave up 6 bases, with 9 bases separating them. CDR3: CASSFERGNSPLHF. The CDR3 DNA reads TGTGCCAGCAGCTTTGAGAGGGGTAATTCACCCCTCCACTTT. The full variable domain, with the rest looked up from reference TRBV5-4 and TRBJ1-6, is ETGVTQSPTHLIKTRGQQVTLRCSSQSGHNTVSWYQQALGQGPQFIFQYYREEENGRGNFPPRFSGLQFPNYSSELNVNALELDDSALYLCASSFERGNSPLHFGNGTRLTVT.

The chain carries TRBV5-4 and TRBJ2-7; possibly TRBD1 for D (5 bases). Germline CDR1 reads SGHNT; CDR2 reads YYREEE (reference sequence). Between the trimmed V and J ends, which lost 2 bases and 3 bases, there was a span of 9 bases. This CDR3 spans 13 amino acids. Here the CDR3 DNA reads TGTGCCAGCAGCTTAGATCAGGGCTACGAGCAGTACTTC. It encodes CASSLDQGYEQYF. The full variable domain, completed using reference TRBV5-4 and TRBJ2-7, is ETGVTQSPTHLIKTRGQQVTLRCSSQSGHNTVSWYQQALGQGPQFIFQYYREEENGRGNFPPRFSGLQFPNYSSELNVNALELDDSALYLCASSLDQGYEQYFGPGTRLTVT.

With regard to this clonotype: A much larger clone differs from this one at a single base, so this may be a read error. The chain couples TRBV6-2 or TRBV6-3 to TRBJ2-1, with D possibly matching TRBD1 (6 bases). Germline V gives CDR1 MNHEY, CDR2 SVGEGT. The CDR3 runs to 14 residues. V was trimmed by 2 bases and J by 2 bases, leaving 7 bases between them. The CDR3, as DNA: TGTGCCAGCAGTTACAGACAGGCCTACAATGAGCAGTTCTTC. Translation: CASSYRQAYNEQFF.

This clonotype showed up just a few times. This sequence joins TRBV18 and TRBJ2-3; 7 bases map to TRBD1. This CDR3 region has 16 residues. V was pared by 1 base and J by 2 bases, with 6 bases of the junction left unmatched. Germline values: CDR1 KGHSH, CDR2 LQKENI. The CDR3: CASSPLNDRATDTQYF. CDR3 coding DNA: TGTGCCAGCTCACCACTAAACGACAGGGCCACAGATACGCAGTATTTT.

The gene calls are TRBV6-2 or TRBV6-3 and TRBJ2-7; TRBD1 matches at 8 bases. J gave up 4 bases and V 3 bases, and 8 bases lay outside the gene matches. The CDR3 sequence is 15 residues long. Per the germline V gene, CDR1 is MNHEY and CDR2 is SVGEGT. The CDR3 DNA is TGTGCCAGCAGTTATCGACAGGGGCTGAAATACGAGCAGTACTTC. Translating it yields CASSYRQGLKYEQYF.

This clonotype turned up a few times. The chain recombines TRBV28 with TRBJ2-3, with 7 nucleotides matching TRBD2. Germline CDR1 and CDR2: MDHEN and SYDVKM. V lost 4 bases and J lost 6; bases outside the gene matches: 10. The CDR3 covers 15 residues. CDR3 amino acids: CASSSRDPGGDTQYF. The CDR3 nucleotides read TGTGCCAGCAGTTCCCGGGATCCCGGGGGGGATACGCAGTATTTT.

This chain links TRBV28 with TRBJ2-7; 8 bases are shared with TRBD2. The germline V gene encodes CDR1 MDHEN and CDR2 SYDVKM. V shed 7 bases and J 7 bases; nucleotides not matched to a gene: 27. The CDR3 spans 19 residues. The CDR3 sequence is CASTAWWDSGIVSHNEQYF. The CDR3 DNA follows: TGTGCCAGCACCGCGTGGTGGGATAGCGGGATTGTAAGTCACAATGAGCAGTACTTC.

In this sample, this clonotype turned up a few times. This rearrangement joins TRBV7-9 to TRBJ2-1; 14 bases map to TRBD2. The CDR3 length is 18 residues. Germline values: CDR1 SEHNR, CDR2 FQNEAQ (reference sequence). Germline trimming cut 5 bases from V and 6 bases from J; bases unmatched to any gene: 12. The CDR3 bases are TGTGCCAGCAGCCTCGGGACTAGCGGGAGAAGGGGACTCAATGAGCAGTTCTTC. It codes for CASSLGTSGRRGLNEQFF.

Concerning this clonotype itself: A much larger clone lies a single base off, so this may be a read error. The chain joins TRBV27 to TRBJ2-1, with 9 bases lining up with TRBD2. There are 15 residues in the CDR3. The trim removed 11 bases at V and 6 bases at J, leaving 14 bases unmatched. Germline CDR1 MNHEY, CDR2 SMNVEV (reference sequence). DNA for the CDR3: TGTGCCGGCAAAGGAGGGCTAGCGGGATTCAATGAGCAGTTCTTC. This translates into CAGKGGLAGFNEQFF.

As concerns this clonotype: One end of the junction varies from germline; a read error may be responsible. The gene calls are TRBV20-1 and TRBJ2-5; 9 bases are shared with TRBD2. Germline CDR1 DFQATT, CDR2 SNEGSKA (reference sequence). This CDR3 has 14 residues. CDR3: CSARRRTSDETKYF. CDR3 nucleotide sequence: TGCAGTGCTAGACGGAGGACTAGCGATGAGACCAAGTACTTC.

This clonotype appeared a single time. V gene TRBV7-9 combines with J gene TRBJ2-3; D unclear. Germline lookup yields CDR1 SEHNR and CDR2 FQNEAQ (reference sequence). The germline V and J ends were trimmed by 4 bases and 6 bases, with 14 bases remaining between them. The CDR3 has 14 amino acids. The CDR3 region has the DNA TGTGCCAGCAGCTCCCCTGCTCCGGAGGATACGCAGTATTTT. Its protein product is CASSSPAPEDTQYF.

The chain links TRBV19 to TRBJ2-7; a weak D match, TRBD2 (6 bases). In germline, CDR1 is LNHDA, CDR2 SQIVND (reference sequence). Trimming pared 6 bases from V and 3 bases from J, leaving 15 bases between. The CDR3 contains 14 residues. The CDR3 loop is CASSPAGFVYEQYF. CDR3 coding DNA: TGTGCCAGTAGCCCCGCGGGGTTCGTCTACGAGCAGTACTTC.

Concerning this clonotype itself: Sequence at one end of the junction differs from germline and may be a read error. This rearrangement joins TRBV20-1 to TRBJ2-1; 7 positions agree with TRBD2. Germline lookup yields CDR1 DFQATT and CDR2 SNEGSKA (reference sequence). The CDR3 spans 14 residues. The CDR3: CSASTGGLRGFQLF. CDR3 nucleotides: TGCAGTGCTAGTACGGGAGGCCTCCGCGGCTTCCAGTTATTC.

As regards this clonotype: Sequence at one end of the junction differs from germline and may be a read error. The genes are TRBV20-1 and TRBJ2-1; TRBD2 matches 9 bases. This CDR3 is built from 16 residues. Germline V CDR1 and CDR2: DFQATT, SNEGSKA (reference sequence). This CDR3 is CGASNSGRVSYNEQFF. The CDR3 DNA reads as TGCGGTGCTAGTAATAGCGGGAGAGTTTCCTACAATGAGCAGTTCTTC.

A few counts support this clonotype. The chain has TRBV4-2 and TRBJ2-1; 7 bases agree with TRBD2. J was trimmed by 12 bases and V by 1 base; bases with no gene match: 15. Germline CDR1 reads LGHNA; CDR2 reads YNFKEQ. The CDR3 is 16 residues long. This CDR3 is CASSQGGSGELFVQFF. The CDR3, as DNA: TGTGCCAGCAGCCAAGGCGGGAGCGGGGAGCTTTTCGTGCAGTTCTTC.

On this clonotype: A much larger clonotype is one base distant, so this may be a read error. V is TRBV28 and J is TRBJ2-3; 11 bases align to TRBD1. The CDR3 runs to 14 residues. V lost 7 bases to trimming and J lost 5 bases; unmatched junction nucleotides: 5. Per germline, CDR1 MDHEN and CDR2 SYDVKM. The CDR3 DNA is TGTGCCAGCACGGGGACAGGGGGAAAAGATACGCAGTATTTT. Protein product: CASTGTGGKDTQYF. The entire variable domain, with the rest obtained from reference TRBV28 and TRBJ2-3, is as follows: DVKVTQSSRYLVKRTGEKVFLECVQDMDHENMFWYRQDPGLGLRLIYFSYDVKMKEKGDIPEGYSVSREKKERFSLILESASTNQTSMYLCASTGTGGKDTQYFGPGTRLTVL.

The CDR3: CASSSGGYGNQPQHF. In nucleotides, the CDR3 is TGTGCCAGCAGTTCCGGGGGGTATGGCAATCAGCCCCAGCATTTT. This chain connects TRBV28 to TRBJ1-5, with D perhaps TRBD1 (5 bases). V lost 4 bases, J lost 2 bases, and 12 bases lay in between. The CDR3 has 15 amino acids. CDR1 MDHEN and CDR2 SYDVKM come from the germline V gene. Supplemented by reference TRBV28 and TRBJ1-5, the full variable domain reads DVKVTQSSRYLVKRTGEKVFLECVQDMDHENMFWYRQDPGLGLRLIYFSYDVKMKEKGDIPEGYSVSREKKERFSLILESASTNQTSMYLCASSSGGYGNQPQHFGDGTRLSIL.